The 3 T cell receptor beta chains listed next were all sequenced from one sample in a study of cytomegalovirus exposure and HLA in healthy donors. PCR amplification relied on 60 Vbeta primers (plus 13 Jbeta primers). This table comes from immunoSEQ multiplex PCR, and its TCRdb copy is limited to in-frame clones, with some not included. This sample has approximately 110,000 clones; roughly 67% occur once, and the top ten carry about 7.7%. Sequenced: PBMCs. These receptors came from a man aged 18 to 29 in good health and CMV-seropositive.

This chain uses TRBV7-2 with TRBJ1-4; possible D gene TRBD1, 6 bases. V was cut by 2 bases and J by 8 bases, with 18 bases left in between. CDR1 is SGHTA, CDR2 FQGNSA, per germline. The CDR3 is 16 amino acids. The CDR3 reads CASSLRPTGLGEKLFF. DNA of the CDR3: TGTGCCAGCAGCTTACGACCGACAGGACTAGGAGAAAAACTGTTTTTT. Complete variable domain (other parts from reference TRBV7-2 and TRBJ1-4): GAGVSQSPSNKVTEKGKDVELRCDPISGHTALYWYRQSLGQGLEFLIYFQGNSAPDKSGLPSDRFSAERTGGSVSTLTIQRTQQEDSAVYLCASSLRPTGLGEKLFFGSGTQLSVL.

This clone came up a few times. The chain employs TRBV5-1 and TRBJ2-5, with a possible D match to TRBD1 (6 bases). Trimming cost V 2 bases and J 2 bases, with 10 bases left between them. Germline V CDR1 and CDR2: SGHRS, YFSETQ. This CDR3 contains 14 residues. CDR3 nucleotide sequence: TGCGCCAGCAGCTTTCAGGGGCCACAAGAGACCCAGTACTTC. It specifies CASSFQGPQETQYF. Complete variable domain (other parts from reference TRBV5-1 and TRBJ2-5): KAGVTQTPRYLIKTRGQQVTLSCSPISGHRSVSWYQQTPGQGLQFLFEYFSETQRNKGNFPGRFSGRQFSNSRSEMNVSTLELGDSALYLCASSFQGPQETQYFGPGTRLLVL.

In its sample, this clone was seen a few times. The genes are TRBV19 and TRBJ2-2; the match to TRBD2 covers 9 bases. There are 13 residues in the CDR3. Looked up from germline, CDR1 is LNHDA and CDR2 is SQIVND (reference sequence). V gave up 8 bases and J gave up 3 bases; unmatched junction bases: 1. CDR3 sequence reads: CASAGGYTGELFF. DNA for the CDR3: TGTGCCAGTGCGGGGGGGTACACCGGGGAGCTGTTTTTT.